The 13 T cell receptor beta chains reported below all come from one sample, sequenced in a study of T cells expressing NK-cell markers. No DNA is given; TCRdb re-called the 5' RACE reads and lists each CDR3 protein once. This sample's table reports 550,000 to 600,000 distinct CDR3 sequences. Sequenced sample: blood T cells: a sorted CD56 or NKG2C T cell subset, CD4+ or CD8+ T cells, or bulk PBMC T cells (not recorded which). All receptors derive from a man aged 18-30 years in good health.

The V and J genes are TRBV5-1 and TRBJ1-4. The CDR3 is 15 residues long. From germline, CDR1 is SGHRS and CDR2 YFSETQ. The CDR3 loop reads CASSLAPKAGEKLFF. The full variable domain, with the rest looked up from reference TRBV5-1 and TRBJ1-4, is KAGVTQTPRYLIKTRGQQVTLSCSPISGHRSVSWYQQTPGQGLQFLFEYFSETQRNKGNFPGRFSGRQFSNSRSEMNVSTLELGDSALYLCASSLAPKAGEKLFFGSGTQLSVL.

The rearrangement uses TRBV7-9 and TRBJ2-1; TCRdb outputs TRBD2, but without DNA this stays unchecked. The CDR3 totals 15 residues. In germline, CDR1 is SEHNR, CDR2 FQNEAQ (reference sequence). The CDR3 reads CASSPQTSPLSEQFF. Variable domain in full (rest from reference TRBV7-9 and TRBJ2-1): DTGVSQNPRHKITKRGQNVTFRCDPISEHNRLYWYRQTLGQGPEFLTYFQNEAQLEKSRLLSDRFSAERPKGSFSTLEIQRTEQGDSAMYLCASSPQTSPLSEQFFGPGTRLTVL.

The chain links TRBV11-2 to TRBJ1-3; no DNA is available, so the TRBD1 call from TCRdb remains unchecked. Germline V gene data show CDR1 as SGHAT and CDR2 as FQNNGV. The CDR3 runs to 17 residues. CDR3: CASSFNTGAGSWNTIYF.

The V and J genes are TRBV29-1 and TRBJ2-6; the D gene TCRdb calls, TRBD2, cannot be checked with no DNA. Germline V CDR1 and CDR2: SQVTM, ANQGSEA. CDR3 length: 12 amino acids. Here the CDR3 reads CSVGLGDNVLTF.

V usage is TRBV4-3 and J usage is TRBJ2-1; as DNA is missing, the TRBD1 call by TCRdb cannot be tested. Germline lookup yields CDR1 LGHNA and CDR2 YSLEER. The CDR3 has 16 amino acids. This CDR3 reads CASSQRGTPVYDEQFF.

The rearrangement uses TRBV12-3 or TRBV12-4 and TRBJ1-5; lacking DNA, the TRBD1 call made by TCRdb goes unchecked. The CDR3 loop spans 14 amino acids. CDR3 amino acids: CASGAAQFNQPQHF.

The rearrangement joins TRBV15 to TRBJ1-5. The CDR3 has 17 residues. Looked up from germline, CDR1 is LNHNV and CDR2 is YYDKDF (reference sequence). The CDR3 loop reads CATSRAEGLAGNQPQHF.

CDR3 residues: CASSFRALAFF. The V and J genes are TRBV12-3 or TRBV12-4 and TRBJ1-1. The CDR3 runs to 11 residues.

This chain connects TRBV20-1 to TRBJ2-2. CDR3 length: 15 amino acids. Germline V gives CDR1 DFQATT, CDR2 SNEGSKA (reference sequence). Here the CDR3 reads CSARGSRMNTGELFF.

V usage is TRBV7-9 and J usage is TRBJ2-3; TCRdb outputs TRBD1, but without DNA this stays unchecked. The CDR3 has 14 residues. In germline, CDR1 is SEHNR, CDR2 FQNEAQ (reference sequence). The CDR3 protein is CASSAGSGTDTQYF.

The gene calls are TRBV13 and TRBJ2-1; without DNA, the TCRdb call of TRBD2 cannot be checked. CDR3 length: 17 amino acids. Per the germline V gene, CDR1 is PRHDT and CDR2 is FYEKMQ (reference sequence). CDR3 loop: CASSDRTSGSRIYEQFF.

The CDR3 loop is CATGSGGRNSYNEQFF. The chain couples TRBV7-2 to TRBJ2-1; TCRdb lists TRBD1, though no DNA is available to test this call. The CDR3 length is 16 residues. The germline V gene has CDR1 SGHTA and CDR2 FQGNSA.

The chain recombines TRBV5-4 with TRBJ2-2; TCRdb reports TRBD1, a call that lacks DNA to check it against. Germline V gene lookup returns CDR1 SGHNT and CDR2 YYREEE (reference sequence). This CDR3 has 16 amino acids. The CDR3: CASSQNRGQGTGELFF.